The sequence of this TCR beta chain was determined in a study of blood T cell repertoires in COVID-19. Assay: immunoSEQ multiplex PCR; the TCRdb copy retains only in-frame clones and omits some. The sample yields 200,000 to 250,000 clones, around three quarters seen once. The CDR3 has 13 amino acids. Germline CDR1 and CDR2: LGHDT and YNNKEL (reference sequence). The V end was cut by 4 bases, the J end by 7 bases, with 10 bases between. The sample comprised peripheral blood. The sequence was collected from a woman between 70 and 85 years old with acute or convalescent COVID-19. This chain joins TRBV3-1 (or the pseudogene TRBV3-2) and TRBJ1-4; perhaps TRBD1 as D (6 bases). The CDR3 protein is CASSPSTGEKLFF. The DNA of the CDR3 is TGTGCCAGCAGCCCCTCGACAGGTGAAAAACTGTTTTTT.